The 13 T cell receptor beta chains listed next were all sequenced from one sample in a study of regulatory T cells in long-lasting Graves disease. The time point: newly diagnosed GD, antithyroid drugs for less than 3 months. The TCR library was made from RNA extracted from PBMCs. Investigators prepared the TCR beta libraries by applying iRepertoire HTBI primers and Arm-PCR of CDR3 regions. In TCRdb, the multiplex PCR reads were re-called with MiXCR into one record per CDR3 protein. The sample has under 800,000 distinct CDR3 sequences, 15% to 20% seen once; the top ten hold 18%. This sample also appeared in a second study, on T cells in Graves' hyperthyroidism and ophthalmopathy.

Sequencing was performed on peripheral blood mononuclear cells (PBMCs), taken at new diagnosis, from a patient treated with antithyroid drugs. The receptors were gathered from a woman aged 30 to 39 with Graves disease.

This clonotype was seen more than once but under ten times. This rearrangement joins TRBV20-1 to TRBJ2-1; 11 positions match TRBD2. The DNA matches TRBJ2-5 better at its end, which makes the J call doubtful. This CDR3 comprises 16 residues. Germline assignment: CDR1 DFQATT and CDR2 SNEGSKA (reference sequence). CDR3 region: CSARSGTSGLQETQYF. CDR3 bases: TGCAGTGCTAGATCCGGGACTAGCGGACTACAAGAGACCCAGTACTTC.

V gene TRBV9 combines with J gene TRBJ2-1; 13 positions match TRBD2. V lost 3 bases to trimming and J lost 8 bases; unmatched junction nucleotides: 5. Germline V gene sequence: CDR1 SGDLS, CDR2 YYNGEE. The CDR3 length is 15 residues. CDR3 in amino acids: CASSGGTSGNHEQFF. For the CDR3, the DNA is TGTGCCAGCAGCGGAGGGACTAGCGGGAACCATGAGCAGTTCTTC.

This clonotype was counted at least ten times. For the CDR3, the DNA is TGCAGTGCTAGTAAGGGACAGGGGGCCCTGGACACTGAAGCTTTCTTT. Protein product: CSASKGQGALDTEAFF. The chain joins TRBV20-1 to TRBJ1-1, with 12 bases that match TRBD1. Losses at the gene ends were 3 bases for V and 3 bases for J; bases not matched to a gene: 8. Germline V gene sequence: CDR1 DFQATT, CDR2 SNEGSKA (reference sequence). The CDR3 contains 16 residues.

The table lists this clonotype with many counts. This rearrangement joins TRBV3-1 to TRBJ2-3; 7 nucleotides match TRBD2. The CDR3 is 16 amino acids. Looked up from germline, CDR1 is LGHDT and CDR2 is YNNKEL (reference sequence). The V segment lost 0 bases and the J segment 1 base; nucleotides outside the gene matches: 4. CDR3 protein: CASSQDRLAGTDTQYF. DNA of the CDR3: TGTGCCAGCAGCCAAGATAGGCTAGCGGGCACAGATACGCAGTATTTT.

This clonotype was observed at least ten times. The chain couples TRBV2 to TRBJ2-7; a weak D match, TRBD2 (5 bases). The CDR3 is made up of 14 amino acids. The V end lost 6 bases, the J end lost 5 bases, and 17 bases lay between the germline ends. CDR1 and CDR2 (germline): SNHLY, FYNNEI. The chain's CDR3 is CASSFREGRDEQYF. In nucleotides, the CDR3 is TGTGCCAGCAGCTTTCGAGAGGGAAGGGACGAGCAGTACTTC.

This clonotype was detected a few times. This may be a read error, as it is one base from a much larger clone. The chain uses TRBV20-1 and TRBJ2-1, with 7 bases fitting TRBD2. The CDR3 consists of 13 residues. Germline V gives CDR1 DFQATT, CDR2 SNEGSKA (reference sequence). DNA of the CDR3: TGCAATGCGGACGCACGGACTAGCAATGAGCAGTTCTTC. This translates into CNADARTSNEQFF.

The genes are TRBV11-2 and TRBJ2-7, with TRBD1 identical over 8 bases. Germline CDR1 SGHAT, CDR2 FQNNGV. The CDR3 consists of 14 residues. V lost 5 bases and J lost 5; bases outside the gene matches: 8. The CDR3 reads CASSEGQAANEQYF. CDR3 sequence (DNA): TGTGCCAGCAGCGAGGGACAGGCCGCTAACGAGCAGTACTTC.

The sample holds a few counts of this clonotype. The rearrangement links TRBV4-1 to TRBJ2-5; no clear D. CDR3 length: 14 residues. Germline V gene sequence: CDR1 MGHRA, CDR2 YSYEKL. Between the trimmed V and J ends, which lost 3 bases and 1 base, there was a span of 9 bases. The CDR3 DNA is TGCGCCAGCAGCCATGGCCAGTTCCAAGAGACCCAGTACTTC. This encodes CASSHGQFQETQYF.

The chain recombines TRBV14 with TRBJ2-1; D is unresolved. V was trimmed by 8 bases and J by 9 bases, leaving 14 bases between them. The CDR3 is 12 amino acids. Germline V gene lookup returns CDR1 SGHDN and CDR2 FVKESK. CDR3 loop: CASSRTISEQFF. CDR3 bases: TGTGCCAGCTCCCGAACCATAAGTGAGCAGTTCTTC.

This clonotype has just a few counts. V usage is TRBV5-1 and J usage is TRBJ1-2; the D is unclear. V was shortened by 5 bases and J by 2 bases, with 10 bases between the two germline ends. The CDR3 is made up of 13 amino acids. Germline CDR1 reads SGHRS; CDR2 reads YFSETQ. The CDR3: CASSTDINYGYTF. CDR3 DNA sequence: TGCGCCAGCAGTACCGACATCAACTATGGCTACACCTTC.

The CDR3 DNA is TGTGCCAGCAGCGAATCCCAGCGGCTCGCCTACAATGAGCAGTTCTTC. Its translation is CASSESQRLAYNEQFF. V is TRBV9 and J is TRBJ2-1; D is perhaps TRBD2 (5 bases). The germline CDR1 and CDR2 sequences are SGDLS and YYNGEE. The CDR3 is 16 amino acids. V dropped 3 bases and J dropped 2 bases, with 15 bases sitting between them.

This clonotype was detected many times. The chain combines TRBV29-1 with TRBJ2-1; D is ambiguous. The CDR3 is 13 amino acids. Trimming left V 2 bases short and J 8 bases short, with 13 bases between. CDR1 and CDR2 (germline): SQVTM, ANQGSEA. CDR3 residues: CSVEIWVSDEQFF. Here the CDR3 DNA reads TGCAGCGTTGAAATTTGGGTATCTGATGAGCAGTTCTTC.

This clonotype was seen only a few times. The genes are TRBV27 and TRBJ2-7; TRBD2 aligns across 7 bases. After removal of 7 bases from V and 0 bases from J, the junction contained 12 bases not matched to a gene. This CDR3 is built from 16 residues. CDR1 and CDR2 (germline): MNHEY, SMNVEV (reference sequence). The CDR3 DNA is TGTGCCAGCACGTCTAAAAGCGGGGCCCACTCCTACGAGCAGTACTTC. Translating it yields CASTSKSGAHSYEQYF.